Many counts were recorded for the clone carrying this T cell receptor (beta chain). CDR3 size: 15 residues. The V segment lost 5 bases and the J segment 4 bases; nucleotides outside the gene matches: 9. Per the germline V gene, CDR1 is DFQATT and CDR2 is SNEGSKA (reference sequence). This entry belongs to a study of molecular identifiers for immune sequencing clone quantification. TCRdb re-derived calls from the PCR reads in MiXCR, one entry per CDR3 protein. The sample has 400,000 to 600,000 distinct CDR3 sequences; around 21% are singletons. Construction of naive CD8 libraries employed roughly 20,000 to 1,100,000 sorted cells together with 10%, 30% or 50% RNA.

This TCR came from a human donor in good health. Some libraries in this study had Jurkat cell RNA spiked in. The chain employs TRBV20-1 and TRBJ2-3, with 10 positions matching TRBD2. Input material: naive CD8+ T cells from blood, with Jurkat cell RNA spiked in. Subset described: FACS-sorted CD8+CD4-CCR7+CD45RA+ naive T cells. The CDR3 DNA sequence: TGCAGTGCTCCGAAACTAGCGGGAAGACCAGATACGCAGTATTTT. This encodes CSAPKLAGRPDTQYF.